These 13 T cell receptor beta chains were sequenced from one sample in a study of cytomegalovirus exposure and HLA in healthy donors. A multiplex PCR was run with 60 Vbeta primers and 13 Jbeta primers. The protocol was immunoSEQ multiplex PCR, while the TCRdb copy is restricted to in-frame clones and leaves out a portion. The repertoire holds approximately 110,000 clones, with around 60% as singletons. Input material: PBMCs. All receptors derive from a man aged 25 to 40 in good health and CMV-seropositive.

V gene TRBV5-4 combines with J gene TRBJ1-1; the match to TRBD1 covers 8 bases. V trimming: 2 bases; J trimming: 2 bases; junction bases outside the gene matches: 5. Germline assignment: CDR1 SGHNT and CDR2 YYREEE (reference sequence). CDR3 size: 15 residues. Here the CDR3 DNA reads TGTGCCAGCAGCTTAGAGCAGGGGGCCAACACTGAAGCTTTCTTT. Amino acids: CASSLEQGANTEAFF.

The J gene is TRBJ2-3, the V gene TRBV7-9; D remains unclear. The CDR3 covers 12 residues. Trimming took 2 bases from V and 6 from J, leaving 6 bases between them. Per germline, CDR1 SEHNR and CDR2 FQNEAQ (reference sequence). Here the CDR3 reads CASSLLYDTQYF. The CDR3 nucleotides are TGTGCCAGCAGCTTACTCTACGATACGCAGTATTTT.

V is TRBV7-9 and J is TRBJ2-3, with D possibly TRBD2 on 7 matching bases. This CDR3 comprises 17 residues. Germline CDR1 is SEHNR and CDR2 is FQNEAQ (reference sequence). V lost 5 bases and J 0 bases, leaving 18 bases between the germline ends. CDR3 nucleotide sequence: TGTGCCAGCAGCGGGGGGGACACTCGTCTCAGCACAGATACGCAGTATTTT. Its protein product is CASSGGDTRLSTDTQYF.

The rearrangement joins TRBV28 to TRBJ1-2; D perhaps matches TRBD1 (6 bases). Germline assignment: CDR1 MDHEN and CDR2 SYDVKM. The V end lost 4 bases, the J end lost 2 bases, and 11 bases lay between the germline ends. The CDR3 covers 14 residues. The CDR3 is CASSWYQGNYGYTF. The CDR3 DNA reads TGTGCCAGCAGTTGGTACCAGGGGAACTATGGCTACACCTTC.

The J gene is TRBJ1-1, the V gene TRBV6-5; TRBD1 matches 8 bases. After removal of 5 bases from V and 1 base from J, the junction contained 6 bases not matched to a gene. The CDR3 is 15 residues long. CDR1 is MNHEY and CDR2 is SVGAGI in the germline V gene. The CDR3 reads CASSGLGQGNTEAFF. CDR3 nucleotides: TGTGCCAGCAGTGGTTTAGGACAGGGGAACACTGAAGCTTTCTTT.

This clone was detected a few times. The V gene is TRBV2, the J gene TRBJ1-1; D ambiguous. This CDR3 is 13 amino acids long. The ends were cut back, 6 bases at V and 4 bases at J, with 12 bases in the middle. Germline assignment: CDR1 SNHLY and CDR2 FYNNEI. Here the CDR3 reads CASRSWGATEAFF. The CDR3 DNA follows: TGTGCCAGCAGATCGTGGGGAGCCACTGAAGCTTTCTTT.

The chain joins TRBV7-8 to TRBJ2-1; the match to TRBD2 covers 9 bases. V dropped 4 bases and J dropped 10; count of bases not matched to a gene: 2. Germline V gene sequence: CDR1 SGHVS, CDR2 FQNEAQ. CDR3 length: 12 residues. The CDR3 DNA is TGTGCCAGCAGCTCCAGCGGGGGGGAGCAGTTCTTC. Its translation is CASSSSGGEQFF. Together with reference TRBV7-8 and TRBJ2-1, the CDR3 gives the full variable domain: GAGVSQSPRYKVAKRGQDVALRCDPISGHVSLFWYQQALGQGPEFLTYFQNEAQLDKSGLPSDRFFAERPEGSVSTLKIQRTQQEDSAVYLCASSSSGGEQFFGPGTRLTVL.

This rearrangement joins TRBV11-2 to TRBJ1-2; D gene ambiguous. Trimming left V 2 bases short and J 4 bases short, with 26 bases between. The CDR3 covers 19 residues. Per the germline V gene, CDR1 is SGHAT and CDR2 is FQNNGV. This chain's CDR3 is CASSLLGSRDEGYVYGYTF. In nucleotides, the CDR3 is TGTGCCAGCAGCTTACTCGGGAGCCGAGATGAAGGCTATGTCTATGGCTACACCTTC.

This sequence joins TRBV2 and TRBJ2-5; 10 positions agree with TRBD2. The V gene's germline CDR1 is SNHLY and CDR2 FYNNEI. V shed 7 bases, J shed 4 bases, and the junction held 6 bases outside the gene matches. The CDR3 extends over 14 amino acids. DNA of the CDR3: TGTGCCAGCAAGGTGGGACTAGCGCCAGAGACCCAGTACTTC. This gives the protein CASKVGLAPETQYF.

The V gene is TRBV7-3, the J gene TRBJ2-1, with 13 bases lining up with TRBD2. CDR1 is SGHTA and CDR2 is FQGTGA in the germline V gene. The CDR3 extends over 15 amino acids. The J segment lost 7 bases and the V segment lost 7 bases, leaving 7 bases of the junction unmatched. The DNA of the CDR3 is TGTGCCAGCAACAGCGGGACTAGCGGGGTTAATGAGCAGTTCTTC. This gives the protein CASNSGTSGVNEQFF.

The CDR3 coding sequence is TGTGCCAGTAGCTGGGGCTGGAACACTGAAGCTTTCTTT. Its translation: CASSWGWNTEAFF. This rearrangement joins TRBV19 to TRBJ1-1, with TRBD1 as a possible D gene (5 bases). The length of the CDR3 is 13 residues. CDR1 and CDR2 (germline): LNHDA, SQIVND (reference sequence). Trimming shortened V by 6 bases and J by 1 base, and 9 bases separated the two germline ends.

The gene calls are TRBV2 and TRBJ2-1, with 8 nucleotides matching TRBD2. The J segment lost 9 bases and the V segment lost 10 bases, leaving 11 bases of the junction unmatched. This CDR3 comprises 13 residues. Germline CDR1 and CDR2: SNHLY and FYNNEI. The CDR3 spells CATPWRGVGEQFF. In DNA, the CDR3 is TGTGCCACCCCTTGGCGGGGGGTTGGTGAGCAGTTCTTC.

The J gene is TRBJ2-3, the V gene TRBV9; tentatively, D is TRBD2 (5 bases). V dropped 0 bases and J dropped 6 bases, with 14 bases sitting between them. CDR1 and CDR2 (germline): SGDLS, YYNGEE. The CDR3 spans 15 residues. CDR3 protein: CASSVGQTRDDTQYF. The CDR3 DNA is TGTGCCAGCAGCGTAGGGCAGACTCGGGATGATACGCAGTATTTT.